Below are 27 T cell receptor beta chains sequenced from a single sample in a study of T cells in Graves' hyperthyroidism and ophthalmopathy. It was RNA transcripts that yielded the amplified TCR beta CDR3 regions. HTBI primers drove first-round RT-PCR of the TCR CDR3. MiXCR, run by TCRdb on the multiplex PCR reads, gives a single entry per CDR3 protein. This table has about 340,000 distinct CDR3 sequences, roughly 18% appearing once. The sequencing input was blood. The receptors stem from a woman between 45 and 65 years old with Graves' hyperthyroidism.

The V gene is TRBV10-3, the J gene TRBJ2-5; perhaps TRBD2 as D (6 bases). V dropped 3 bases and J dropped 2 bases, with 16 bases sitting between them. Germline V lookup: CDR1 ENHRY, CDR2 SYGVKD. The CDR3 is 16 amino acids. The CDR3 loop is CAISDSRAGWQETQYF. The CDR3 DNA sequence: TGTGCCATCAGTGACTCGAGGGCGGGGTGGCAAGAGACCCAGTACTTC.

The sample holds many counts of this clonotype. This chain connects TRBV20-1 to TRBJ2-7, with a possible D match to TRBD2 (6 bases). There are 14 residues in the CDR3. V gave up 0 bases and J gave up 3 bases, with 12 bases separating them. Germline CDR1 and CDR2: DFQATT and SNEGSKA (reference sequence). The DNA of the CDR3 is TGCAGTGCTAGAGACAGGTCGGGAGTCTACGAGCAGTACTTC. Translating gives CSARDRSGVYEQYF.

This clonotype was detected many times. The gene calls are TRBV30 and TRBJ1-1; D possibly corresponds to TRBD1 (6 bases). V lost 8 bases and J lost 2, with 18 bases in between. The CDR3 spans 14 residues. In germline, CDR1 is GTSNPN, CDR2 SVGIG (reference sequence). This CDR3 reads CAGNSGGKNTEAFF. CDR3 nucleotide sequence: TGTGCCGGGAATTCCGGGGGCAAAAACACTGAAGCTTTCTTT.

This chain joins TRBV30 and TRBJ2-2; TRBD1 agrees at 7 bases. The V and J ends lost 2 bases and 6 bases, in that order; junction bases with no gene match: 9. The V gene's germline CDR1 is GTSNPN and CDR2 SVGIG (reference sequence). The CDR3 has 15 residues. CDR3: CAWSPTLTGAGELFF. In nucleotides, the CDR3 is TGTGCCTGGAGTCCTACTCTAACAGGGGCCGGGGAGCTGTTTTTT.

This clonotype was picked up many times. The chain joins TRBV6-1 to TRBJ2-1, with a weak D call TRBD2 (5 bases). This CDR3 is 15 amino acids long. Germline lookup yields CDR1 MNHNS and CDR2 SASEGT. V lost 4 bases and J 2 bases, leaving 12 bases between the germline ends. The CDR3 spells CASSARGNAYNEQFF. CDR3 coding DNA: TGTGCCAGCAGTGCACGGGGTAACGCCTACAATGAGCAGTTCTTC.

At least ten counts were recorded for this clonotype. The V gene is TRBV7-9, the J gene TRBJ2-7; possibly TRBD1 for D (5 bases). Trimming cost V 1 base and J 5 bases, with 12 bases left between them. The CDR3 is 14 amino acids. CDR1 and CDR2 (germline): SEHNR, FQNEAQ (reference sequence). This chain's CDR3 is CASSLVGATDEQYF. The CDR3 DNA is TGTGCCAGCAGCTTAGTTGGGGCCACAGACGAGCAGTACTTC.

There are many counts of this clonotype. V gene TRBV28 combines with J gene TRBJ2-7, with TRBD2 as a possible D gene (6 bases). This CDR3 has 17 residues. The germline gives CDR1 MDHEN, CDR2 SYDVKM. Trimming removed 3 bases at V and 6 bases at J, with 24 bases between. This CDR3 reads CASSFPATILASGEQYF. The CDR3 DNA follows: TGTGCCAGCAGTTTCCCCGCAACTATACTAGCATCAGGCGAGCAGTACTTC. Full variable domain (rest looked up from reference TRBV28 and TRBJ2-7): DVKVTQSSRYLVKRTGEKVFLECVQDMDHENMFWYRQDPGLGLRLIYFSYDVKMKEKGDIPEGYSVSREKKERFSLILESASTNQTSMYLCASSFPATILASGEQYFGPGTRLTVT.

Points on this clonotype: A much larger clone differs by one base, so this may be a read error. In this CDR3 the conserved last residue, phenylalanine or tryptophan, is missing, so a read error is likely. CDR3 loop: CASSFGTLITEAFL. The CDR3 DNA follows: TGTGCCAGCAGTTTTGGGACCCTCATCACTGAAGCTTTCCTT. The V gene is TRBV12-3 or TRBV12-4, the J gene TRBJ1-1, with D perhaps matching TRBD1 (5 bases). Between the trimmed V and J ends, which lost 3 bases and 4 bases, there was a span of 12 bases. This CDR3 is 14 amino acids long.

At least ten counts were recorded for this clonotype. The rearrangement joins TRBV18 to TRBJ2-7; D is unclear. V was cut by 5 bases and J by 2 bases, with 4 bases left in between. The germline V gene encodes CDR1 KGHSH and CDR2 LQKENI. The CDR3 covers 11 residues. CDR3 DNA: TGTGCCAGCTCAGCAGCCTACGAGCAGTACGTC. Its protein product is CASSAAYEQYV.

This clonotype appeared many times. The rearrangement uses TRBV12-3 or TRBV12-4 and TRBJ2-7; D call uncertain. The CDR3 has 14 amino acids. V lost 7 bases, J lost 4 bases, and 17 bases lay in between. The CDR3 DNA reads TGTGCCAGCACCGAATACCCGAATACTTACGAGCAGTACTTC. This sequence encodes CASTEYPNTYEQYF.

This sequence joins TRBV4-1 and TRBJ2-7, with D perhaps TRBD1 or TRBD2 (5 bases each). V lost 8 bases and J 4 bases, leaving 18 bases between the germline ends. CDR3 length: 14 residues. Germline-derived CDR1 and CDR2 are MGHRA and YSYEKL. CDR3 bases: TGCGCCAGCCGCGACCTAGAGGGGAGTTACGAGCAGTACTTC. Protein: CASRDLEGSYEQYF.

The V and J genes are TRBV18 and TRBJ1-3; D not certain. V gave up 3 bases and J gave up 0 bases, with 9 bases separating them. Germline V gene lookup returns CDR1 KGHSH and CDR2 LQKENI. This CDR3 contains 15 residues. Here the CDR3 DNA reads TGTGCCAGCTCACCCCCGGGCTTCTCTGGAAACACCATATATTTT. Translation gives CASSPPGFSGNTIYF.

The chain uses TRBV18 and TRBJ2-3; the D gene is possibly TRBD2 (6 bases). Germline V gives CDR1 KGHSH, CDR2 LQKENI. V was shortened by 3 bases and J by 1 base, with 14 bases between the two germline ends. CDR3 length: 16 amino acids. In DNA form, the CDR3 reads TGTGCCAGCTCACCGTTATCCGGGAGACGCACAGATACGCAGTATTTT. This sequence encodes CASSPLSGRRTDTQYF.

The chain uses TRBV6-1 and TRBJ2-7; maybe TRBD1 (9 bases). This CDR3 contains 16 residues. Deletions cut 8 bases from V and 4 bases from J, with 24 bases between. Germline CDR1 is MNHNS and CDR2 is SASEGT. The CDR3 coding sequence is TGTGCCAGCTGCCCGCGGGGGGACAGGGATATTTACGAGCAGTACTTC. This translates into CASCPRGDRDIYEQYF.

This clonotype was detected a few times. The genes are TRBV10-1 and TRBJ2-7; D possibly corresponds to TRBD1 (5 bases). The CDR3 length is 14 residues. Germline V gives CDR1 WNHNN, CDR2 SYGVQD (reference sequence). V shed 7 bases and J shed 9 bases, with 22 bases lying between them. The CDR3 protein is CASIPRTRPTGQYV. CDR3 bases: TGCGCCAGCATTCCCCGGACACGACCTACGGGGCAGTACGTC.

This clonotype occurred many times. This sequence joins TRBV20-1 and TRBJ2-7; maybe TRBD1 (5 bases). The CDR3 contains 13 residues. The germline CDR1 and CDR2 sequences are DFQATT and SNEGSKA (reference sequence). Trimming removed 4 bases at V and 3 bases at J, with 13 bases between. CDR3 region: CSAKKTADYEQYF. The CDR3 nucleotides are TGCAGTGCTAAGAAGACAGCCGACTACGAGCAGTACTTC.

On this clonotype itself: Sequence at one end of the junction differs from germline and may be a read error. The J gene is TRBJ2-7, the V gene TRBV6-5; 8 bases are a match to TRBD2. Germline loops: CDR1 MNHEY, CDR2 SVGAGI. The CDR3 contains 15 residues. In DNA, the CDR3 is TGTGCCAGCAGTAACTCCGGGACTAGTGCTTACGAGCAGTACTTC. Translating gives CASSNSGTSAYEQYF.

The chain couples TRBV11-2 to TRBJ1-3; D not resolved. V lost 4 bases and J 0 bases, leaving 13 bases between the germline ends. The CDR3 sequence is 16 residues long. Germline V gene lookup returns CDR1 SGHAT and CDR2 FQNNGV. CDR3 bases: TGTGCCAGCAGCTCACTGACGATTTCCTCTGGAAACACCATATATTTT. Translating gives CASSSLTISSGNTIYF.

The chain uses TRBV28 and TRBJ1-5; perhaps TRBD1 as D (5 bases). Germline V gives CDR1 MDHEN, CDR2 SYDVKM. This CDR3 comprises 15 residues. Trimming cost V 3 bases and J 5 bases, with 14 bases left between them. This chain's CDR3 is CASSFSGWEDQPQHF. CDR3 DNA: TGTGCCAGCAGTTTCTCAGGGTGGGAGGATCAGCCCCAGCATTTT.

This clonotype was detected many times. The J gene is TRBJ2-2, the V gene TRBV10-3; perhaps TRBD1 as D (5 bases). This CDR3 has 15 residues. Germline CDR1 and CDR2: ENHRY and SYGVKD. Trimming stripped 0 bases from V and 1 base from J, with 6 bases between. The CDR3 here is CAISESDKNTGELFF. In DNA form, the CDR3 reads TGTGCCATCAGTGAGTCGGACAAGAACACCGGGGAGCTGTTTTTT.

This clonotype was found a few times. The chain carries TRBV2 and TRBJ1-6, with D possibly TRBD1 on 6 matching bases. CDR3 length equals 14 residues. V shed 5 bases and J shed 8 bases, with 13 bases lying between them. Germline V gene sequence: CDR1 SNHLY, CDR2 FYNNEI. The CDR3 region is CASSYRVSDSPLHF. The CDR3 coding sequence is TGTGCCAGCAGTTACAGGGTCTCTGATTCACCCCTCCACTTT.

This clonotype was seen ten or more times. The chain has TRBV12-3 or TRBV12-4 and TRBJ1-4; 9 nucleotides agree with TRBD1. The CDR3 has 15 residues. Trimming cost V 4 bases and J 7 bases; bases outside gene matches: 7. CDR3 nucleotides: TGTGCCAGCAGTTCGCCGGGACAGGGACGTGAAAAACTGTTTTTT. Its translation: CASSSPGQGREKLFF.

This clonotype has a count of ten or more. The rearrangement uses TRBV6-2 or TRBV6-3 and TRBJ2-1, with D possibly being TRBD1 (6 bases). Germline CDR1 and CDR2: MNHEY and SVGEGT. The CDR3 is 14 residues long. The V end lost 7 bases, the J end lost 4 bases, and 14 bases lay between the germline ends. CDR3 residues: CASTPRQAYNEQFF. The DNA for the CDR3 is TGTGCCAGCACCCCAAGACAGGCGTACAATGAGCAGTTCTTC.

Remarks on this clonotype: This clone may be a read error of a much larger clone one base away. CDR3: CASSRRMNTEAFF. In nucleotides, the CDR3 is TGTGCCAGCAGTCGGAGGATGAACACTGAAGCTTTCTTT. This chain uses TRBV27 with TRBJ1-1, with unresolved D. CDR1 and CDR2 from the germline V gene are MNHEY and SMNVEV (reference sequence). V lost 5 bases, J lost 0 bases, and 7 bases lay in between. The CDR3 sequence is 13 residues long.

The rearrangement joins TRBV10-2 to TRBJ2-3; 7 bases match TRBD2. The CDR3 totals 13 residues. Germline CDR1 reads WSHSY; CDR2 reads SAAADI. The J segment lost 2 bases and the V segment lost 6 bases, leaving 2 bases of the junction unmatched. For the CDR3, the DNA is TGCGCCAGCAGACTAGCGAACACAGATACGCAGTATTTT. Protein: CASRLANTDTQYF.

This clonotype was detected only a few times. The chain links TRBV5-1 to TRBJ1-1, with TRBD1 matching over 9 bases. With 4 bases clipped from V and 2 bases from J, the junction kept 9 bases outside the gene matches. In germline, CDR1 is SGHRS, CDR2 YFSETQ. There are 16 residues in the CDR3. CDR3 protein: CASSTARTGDNTEAFF. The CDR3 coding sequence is TGCGCCAGCAGCACCGCCCGGACAGGGGATAACACTGAAGCTTTCTTT.

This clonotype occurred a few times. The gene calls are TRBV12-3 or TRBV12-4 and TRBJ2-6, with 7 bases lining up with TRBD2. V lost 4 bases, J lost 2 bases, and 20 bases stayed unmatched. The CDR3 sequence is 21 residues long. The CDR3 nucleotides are TGTGCCAGCAGTTCCAGGGAGGGGCCTCCAGGGCCTTCTCCTGGGGCCAACGTCCTGACTTTC. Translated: CASSSREGPPGPSPGANVLTF.